This T cell receptor beta chain was found in a study of radiotherapy plus CTLA-4 blockade in lung cancer. General study results and limits: The study found tumor-derived TCR clones expanded in blood after radiotherapy plus ipilimumab.

The germline V gene encodes CDR1 SGHNT and CDR2 YYREEE (reference sequence). V was cut by 6 bases and J by 6 bases, with 18 bases left in between. CDR3 length: 14 residues. The assay was immunoSEQ multiplex PCR, and TCRdb's table has in-frame clones only and misses some. The table shows approximately 47,000 clones, with around 63% occurring only once. Concerning this clone: Its antigen is not known.

Ipilimumab CTLA-4 blockade and focal radiation were given to patients with chemo-refractory metastatic non-small-cell lung cancer. This TCR came from a human donor with non-small cell lung cancer who had a partial response to radiotherapy plus ipilimumab. J is TRBJ1-2 and V is TRBV5-4; D may be TRBD1 (5 bases). The sequences come from peripheral blood, collected from a patient treated with radiotherapy plus ipilimumab. CDR3 nucleotides: TGTGCCAGCACCCCGCGGGGGGTTTGGGATGGCTACACCTTC. Amino acid sequence: CASTPRGVWDGYTF.